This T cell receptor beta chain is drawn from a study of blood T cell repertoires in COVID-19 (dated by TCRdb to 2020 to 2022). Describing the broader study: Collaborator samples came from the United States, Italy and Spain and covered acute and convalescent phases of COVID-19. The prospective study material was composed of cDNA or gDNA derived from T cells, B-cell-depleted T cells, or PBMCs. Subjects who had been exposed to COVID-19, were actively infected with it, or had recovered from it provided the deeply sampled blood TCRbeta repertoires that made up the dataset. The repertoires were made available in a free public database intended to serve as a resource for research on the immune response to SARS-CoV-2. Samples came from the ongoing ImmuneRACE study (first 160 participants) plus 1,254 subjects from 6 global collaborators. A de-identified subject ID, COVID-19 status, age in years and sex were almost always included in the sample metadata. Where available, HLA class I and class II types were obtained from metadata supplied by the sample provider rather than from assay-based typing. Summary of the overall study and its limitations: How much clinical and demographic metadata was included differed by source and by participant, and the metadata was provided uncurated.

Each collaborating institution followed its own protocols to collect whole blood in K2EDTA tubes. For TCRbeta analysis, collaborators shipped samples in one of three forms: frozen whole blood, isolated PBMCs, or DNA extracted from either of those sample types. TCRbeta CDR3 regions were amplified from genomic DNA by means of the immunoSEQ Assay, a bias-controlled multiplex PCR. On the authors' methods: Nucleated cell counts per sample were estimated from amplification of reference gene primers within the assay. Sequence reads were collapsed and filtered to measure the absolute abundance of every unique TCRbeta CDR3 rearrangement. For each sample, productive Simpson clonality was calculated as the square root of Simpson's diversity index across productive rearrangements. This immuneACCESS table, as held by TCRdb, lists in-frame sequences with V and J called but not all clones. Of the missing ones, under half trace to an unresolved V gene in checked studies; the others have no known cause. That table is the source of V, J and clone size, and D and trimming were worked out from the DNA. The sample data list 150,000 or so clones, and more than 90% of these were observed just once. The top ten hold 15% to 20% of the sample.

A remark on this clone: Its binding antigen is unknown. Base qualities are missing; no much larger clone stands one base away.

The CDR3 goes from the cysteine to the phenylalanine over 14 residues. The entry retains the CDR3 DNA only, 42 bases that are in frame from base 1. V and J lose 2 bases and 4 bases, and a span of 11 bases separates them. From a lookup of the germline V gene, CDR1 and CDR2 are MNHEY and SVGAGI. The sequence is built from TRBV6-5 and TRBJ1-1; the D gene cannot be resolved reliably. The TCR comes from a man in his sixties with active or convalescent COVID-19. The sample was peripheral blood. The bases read TGTGCCAGCAGTTACGCGCTTGATGGCACTGAAGCTTTCTTT. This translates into CASSYALDGTEAFF.